This paragraph covers one TCR beta chain sequence. Its antigen is as yet unknown. Using immunoSEQ multiplex PCR, the repertoire was profiled, and TCRdb retains in-frame clones only, with some absent. The repertoire holds about 180,000 clones, around 88% seen once, with roughly 6% in the top ten. This sample is drawn from a study of Ad26.COV2.S vaccination and SARS-CoV-2 variants. Study observations and caveats: Researchers reported similar non-spike TCR breadth in vaccine and placebo recipients. Total responses of T cells may have been underestimated by the analyses of TCR breadth and depth. Vaccine recipients surpassed placebo recipients in spike-specific TCR breadth.

V dropped 8 bases and J dropped 1 base, with 2 bases sitting between them. Germline V gene sequence: CDR1 SNHLY, CDR2 FYNNEI. CDR3 size: 10 residues. This specimen was peripheral blood, taken after recovery from COVID-19. This TCR was sampled from a human donor who had recovered from COVID-19. This chain connects TRBV2 to TRBJ1-1; D call uncertain. CDR3 sequence reads: CASGNTEAFF. The DNA of the CDR3 is TGTGCCAGCGGGAACACTGAAGCTTTCTTT.